This is a list of T cell receptor beta chains from one sample in a study of cytomegalovirus exposure and HLA in healthy donors. Repertoires were generated with immunoSEQ multiplex PCR, while TCRdb's copy carries only in-frame clones and drops some. The sample shows about 140,000 clones, about 80% of them seen only once. The sequenced material came from PBMCs. Every receptor here comes from a woman between 35 and 50 years old in good health and CMV-seronegative. Each CDR3 is given with its conserved first and last residue. A D gene is named only where the DNA matches it firmly. Size is stated for part of the rows, as once, few or many counts, or as a class when the clone is expanded.

cdr3_nt: TGTGCCAGCAGTGCACGACTAGCGGGAGGGGTAGAGACCCAGTACTTC
cdr3_aa: CASSARLAGGVETQYF
v_call: TRBV2
j_call: TRBJ2-5
clone_size: once
d_call: TRBD2

cdr3_nt: TGTGCCATCAGTGAACAGGGGCCCTCTAACTATGGCTACACCTTC
cdr3_aa: CAISEQGPSNYGYTF
v_call: TRBV10-3
j_call: TRBJ1-2
clone_size: once
d_call: TRBD1

cdr3_nt: TGCGCCAGCAGCCAAGCGAACAGTTATGAGAATGAGCAGTTCTTC
cdr3_aa: CASSQANSYENEQFF
v_call: TRBV4-1
j_call: TRBJ2-1
clone_size: NA
d_call: NA

cdr3_nt: TGTGCCAGCAGCCTCCGAGGTGGTGGCACTAACTATGGCTACACCTTC
cdr3_aa: CASSLRGGGTNYGYTF
v_call: TRBV5-4
j_call: TRBJ1-2
clone_size: NA
d_call: NA

cdr3_nt: TGTGCCAGCAGCTTGTCAGGGACAAACACTGAGGCTTTCTTT
cdr3_aa: CASSLSGTNTEAFF
v_call: TRBV7-9
j_call: TRBJ1-1
clone_size: NA
d_call: NA

cdr3_nt: TGTGCCAGCAGCTTGGTGATGGGACAGGTGTACACTGAAGCTTTCTTT
cdr3_aa: CASSLVMGQVYTEAFF
v_call: TRBV5-4
j_call: TRBJ1-1
clone_size: NA
d_call: TRBD1

cdr3_nt: TGTGCCAGCAGTTTATGGACTAGCGGGAGCTACAATGAGCAGTTCTTC
cdr3_aa: CASSLWTSGSYNEQFF
v_call: TRBV27
j_call: TRBJ2-1
clone_size: NA
d_call: TRBD2

cdr3_nt: TGCGCCAGCAGCCAAGAAGGGGAGGCAGGGCCCTTCAATGAGCAGTTCTTC
cdr3_aa: CASSQEGEAGPFNEQFF
v_call: TRBV4-1
j_call: TRBJ2-1
clone_size: NA
d_call: NA

cdr3_nt: TGTGCCAGCAGTCTCCAGGGGGAATCCTACGAGCAGTACTTC
cdr3_aa: CASSLQGESYEQYF
v_call: TRBV28
j_call: TRBJ2-7
clone_size: NA
d_call: TRBD1

cdr3_nt: TGTGCCAGCAGCCTATTCGGGGGGCTGAATCAGCCCCAGCATTTT
cdr3_aa: CASSLFGGLNQPQHF
v_call: TRBV4-2
j_call: TRBJ1-5
clone_size: NA
d_call: NA

cdr3_nt: TGTGCCAGCAGTGCTTTGCGGGGGTTTGAAGCTTTCTTT
cdr3_aa: CASSALRGFEAFF
v_call: TRBV2
j_call: TRBJ1-1
clone_size: NA
d_call: NA

cdr3_nt: TGTGCCAGCAGCCCCGTTGGACAGATCCTTGATGGCTACACCTTC
cdr3_aa: CASSPVGQILDGYTF
v_call: TRBV7-9
j_call: TRBJ1-2
clone_size: NA
d_call: NA

cdr3_nt: TGTGCCAGCAACCACAGTTTCCAGGAGGTTAGTCAGCCCCAGCATTTT
cdr3_aa: CASNHSFQEVSQPQHF
v_call: TRBV6-7
j_call: TRBJ1-5
clone_size: NA
d_call: NA

cdr3_nt: TGTGCCAGCAGCTTGGCGCAGGCCTACGAGCAGTACTTC
cdr3_aa: CASSLAQAYEQYF
v_call: TRBV5-6
j_call: TRBJ2-7
clone_size: NA
d_call: NA

cdr3_nt: TGTGCCAGCAGCCAAGGGACTAGCGGGACCCAGTACTTC
cdr3_aa: CASSQGTSGTQYF
v_call: TRBV4-2
j_call: TRBJ2-5
clone_size: NA
d_call: TRBD2

cdr3_nt: TGCAGCGTTGAACGAGACGCCGGGTCTGAAGCTTTCTTT
cdr3_aa: CSVERDAGSEAFF
v_call: TRBV29-1
j_call: TRBJ1-1
clone_size: NA
d_call: NA

cdr3_nt: TGTGCCAGCAGTGACTCGTCGGGGTGGGACTACTCTACCTACGAGCAGTACTTC
cdr3_aa: CASSDSSGWDYSTYEQYF
v_call: TRBV6-4
j_call: TRBJ2-7
clone_size: NA
d_call: TRBD2

cdr3_nt: TGCGCCAGCAGCCAAGGTAGCGGGAGCGGGGGCAAAAACATTCAGTACTTC
cdr3_aa: CASSQGSGSGGKNIQYF
v_call: TRBV4-3
j_call: TRBJ2-4
clone_size: NA
d_call: TRBD2

cdr3_nt: TGTGCCAGCATTAACGGGGGGCGAAGAAACACCATATATTTT
cdr3_aa: CASINGGRRNTIYF
v_call: TRBV28
j_call: TRBJ1-3
clone_size: NA
d_call: NA

cdr3_nt: TGTGCCAGCAGCCAATCCAGGGGGCGGAGGGGCAATGAGCAGTTCTTC
cdr3_aa: CASSQSRGRRGNEQFF
v_call: TRBV14
j_call: TRBJ2-1
clone_size: NA
d_call: TRBD1

cdr3_nt: TGTGCCAGCAGTTACTTCCGGGAGAACACCGGGGAGCTGTTTTTT
cdr3_aa: CASSYFRENTGELFF
v_call: TRBV6-5
j_call: TRBJ2-2
clone_size: NA
d_call: NA

cdr3_nt: TGCGCCAGCAGCTTGGACGGAAACAGGGCCGAGCAGTACTTC
cdr3_aa: CASSLDGNRAEQYF
v_call: TRBV5-1
j_call: TRBJ2-7
clone_size: NA
d_call: NA

cdr3_nt: TGTGCCAGCAGCCCCGCGACAGGGACTGGAAACACCATATATTTT
cdr3_aa: CASSPATGTGNTIYF
v_call: TRBV7-3
j_call: TRBJ1-3
clone_size: NA
d_call: TRBD1

cdr3_nt: TGTGCCAGCAGCGATACAGGGATTTTGAATGGCTACACCTTC
cdr3_aa: CASSDTGILNGYTF
v_call: TRBV7-2
j_call: TRBJ1-2
clone_size: NA
d_call: NA

cdr3_nt: TGTGCCAGCAGCTTAAATTGGGTGGAGGGCTTCACAGATACGCAGTATTTT
cdr3_aa: CASSLNWVEGFTDTQYF
v_call: TRBV7-9
j_call: TRBJ2-3
clone_size: NA
d_call: NA

cdr3_nt: TGTGCCAGCAGCCAGCCAGGGGCTCAAGAGACCCAGTACTTC
cdr3_aa: CASSQPGAQETQYF
v_call: TRBV4-2
j_call: TRBJ2-5
clone_size: NA
d_call: NA

cdr3_nt: TGTGCCACCAGCGTAGGACTAGCGGGAGTAACAAACGAGCAGTACTTC
cdr3_aa: CATSVGLAGVTNEQYF
v_call: TRBV15
j_call: TRBJ2-7
clone_size: NA
d_call: TRBD2

cdr3_nt: TGCGCCAGCAGTGAGGGACACAGGATTGGAAACACCATATATTTT
cdr3_aa: CASSEGHRIGNTIYF
v_call: TRBV10-1
j_call: TRBJ1-3
clone_size: NA
d_call: NA

cdr3_nt: TGTGCCAGCAGCCCAACCACACTAGGGACAGCATATGGCTACACCTTC
cdr3_aa: CASSPTTLGTAYGYTF
v_call: TRBV7-9
j_call: TRBJ1-2
clone_size: NA
d_call: TRBD1

cdr3_nt: TGTGCCAGCAGCTTTAAAGAGACCTACGAGCAGTACTTC
cdr3_aa: CASSFKETYEQYF
v_call: TRBV7-9
j_call: TRBJ2-7
clone_size: NA
d_call: NA

cdr3_nt: TGTGCCAGCAGCCCACTAGCGGGAGACAACTACGAGCAGTACTTC
cdr3_aa: CASSPLAGDNYEQYF
v_call: TRBV7-8
j_call: TRBJ2-7
clone_size: NA
d_call: TRBD2

cdr3_nt: TGCGCCAGCAGCCCGGACAGGGACTATGGCTACACCTTC
cdr3_aa: CASSPDRDYGYTF
v_call: TRBV5-1
j_call: TRBJ1-2
clone_size: NA
d_call: TRBD1

cdr3_nt: TGTGCCAGCAGCTTAGGGCCCGGGGGACTTCAAAAACTGTTTTTT
cdr3_aa: CASSLGPGGLQKLFF
v_call: TRBV11-2
j_call: TRBJ1-4
clone_size: NA
d_call: NA

cdr3_nt: TGTGCCAGCAGTTTATTATCTAGGCGCTCCTACAATGAGCAGTTCTTC
cdr3_aa: CASSLLSRRSYNEQFF
v_call: TRBV28
j_call: TRBJ2-1
clone_size: NA
d_call: NA

cdr3_nt: TGTGCCTGGAGTGTAGGGGGCGCAAGGACTGGCTACACCTTC
cdr3_aa: CAWSVGGARTGYTF
v_call: TRBV30
j_call: TRBJ1-2
clone_size: NA
d_call: TRBD1

cdr3_nt: TGTGCCAGCAAACGTGGGACAGGGTCATCTGGGGCCAACGTCCTGACTTTC
cdr3_aa: CASKRGTGSSGANVLTF
v_call: TRBV9
j_call: TRBJ2-6
clone_size: NA
d_call: TRBD1

cdr3_nt: TGTGCCAGCAGCCTCTTTAGCGGTTCCTACGAGCAGTACTTC
cdr3_aa: CASSLFSGSYEQYF
v_call: TRBV7-2
j_call: TRBJ2-7
clone_size: NA
d_call: NA

cdr3_nt: TGTGCCAGCAGCCGGCTTGCGAGTAGCGGGAGCTACAATGAGCAGTTCTTC
cdr3_aa: CASSRLASSGSYNEQFF
v_call: TRBV7-9
j_call: TRBJ2-1
clone_size: NA
d_call: TRBD2

cdr3_nt: TGTGCCAGCAGCTTAGAAGGACAAGCCCGGAGCAATCAGCCCCAGCATTTT
cdr3_aa: CASSLEGQARSNQPQHF
v_call: TRBV7-2
j_call: TRBJ1-5
clone_size: NA
d_call: NA

cdr3_nt: TGTGCCAGCTCACCACCGCAGGCAACGGACATTCAGTACTTC
cdr3_aa: CASSPPQATDIQYF
v_call: TRBV18
j_call: TRBJ2-4
clone_size: NA
d_call: NA

cdr3_nt: TGTGCCAGCAGCTTATCTGGGACTAGCGGGATTTTCTACAATGAGCAGTTCTTC
cdr3_aa: CASSLSGTSGIFYNEQFF
v_call: TRBV7-3
j_call: TRBJ2-1
clone_size: few
d_call: TRBD2

cdr3_nt: TGTGCCAGCAGCTTGGTACGAAGTCCCGAGGGCACTGAAGCTTTCTTT
cdr3_aa: CASSLVRSPEGTEAFF
v_call: TRBV5-5
j_call: TRBJ1-1
clone_size: NA
d_call: NA

cdr3_nt: TGTGCCAGCAGTTTATCACCACTAGCGGGACTCAACGAGCAGTACTTC
cdr3_aa: CASSLSPLAGLNEQYF
v_call: TRBV27
j_call: TRBJ2-7
clone_size: NA
d_call: TRBD2

cdr3_nt: TGTGCCGCGAGGGCGCAGGGGACCTCCGAGCAGTACTTC
cdr3_aa: CAARAQGTSEQYF
v_call: TRBV19
j_call: TRBJ2-7
clone_size: NA
d_call: NA

cdr3_nt: TGTGCCAGCAGGCCTTTAATATCACAGGGAGATGAGCAGTTCTTC
cdr3_aa: CASRPLISQGDEQFF
v_call: TRBV2
j_call: TRBJ2-1
clone_size: NA
d_call: NA

cdr3_nt: TGTGCCAGCAGCTCACAGACAGGGGCACCCAATCAGCCCCAGCATTTT
cdr3_aa: CASSSQTGAPNQPQHF
v_call: TRBV7-9
j_call: TRBJ1-5
clone_size: NA
d_call: TRBD1

cdr3_nt: TGTGCCAGTAGTGTTAGACAGGGGAATAGCAATCAGCCCCAGCATTTT
cdr3_aa: CASSVRQGNSNQPQHF
v_call: TRBV19
j_call: TRBJ1-5
clone_size: NA
d_call: TRBD1

cdr3_nt: TGTGCCAGCAGTTTATCTCGCGGCGAGCAGTTCTTC
cdr3_aa: CASSLSRGEQFF
v_call: TRBV28
j_call: TRBJ2-1
clone_size: once
d_call: NA

cdr3_nt: TGTGCCAGCAGCTTGTCAGGGGATAGGGGATATCGCAATCAGCCCCAGCATTTT
cdr3_aa: CASSLSGDRGYRNQPQHF
v_call: TRBV5-8
j_call: TRBJ1-5
clone_size: NA
d_call: NA

cdr3_nt: TGTGCCATCAGGGGCTCTGGGGCAGGGTATTCCTACGAGCAGTACTTC
cdr3_aa: CAIRGSGAGYSYEQYF
v_call: TRBV10-3
j_call: TRBJ2-7
clone_size: NA
d_call: NA

cdr3_nt: TGTGCCAGCAGCTTAACAGGGACTAGCGCCGAGCAGTACTTC
cdr3_aa: CASSLTGTSAEQYF
v_call: TRBV7-3
j_call: TRBJ2-7
clone_size: NA
d_call: TRBD2

cdr3_nt: TGTGCCAGCAGAGGACAGGTTAACACCGGGGAGCTGTTTTTT
cdr3_aa: CASRGQVNTGELFF
v_call: TRBV25-1
j_call: TRBJ2-2
clone_size: NA
d_call: TRBD1

cdr3_nt: TGTGCCAGCAGAGGGACTAGCGGGAGGGCTGTCGGTGAGACCCAGTACTTC
cdr3_aa: CASRGTSGRAVGETQYF
v_call: TRBV7-9
j_call: TRBJ2-5
clone_size: few
d_call: TRBD2

cdr3_nt: TGTGCCAGCAGCTTAGCGCTCTCGGGGAACACTGAAGCTTTCTTT
cdr3_aa: CASSLALSGNTEAFF
v_call: TRBV7-9
j_call: TRBJ1-1
clone_size: NA
d_call: NA